This T cell receptor (beta chain) was sequenced for a study of CD8 T cells in Susac syndrome (dated by TCRdb to the late 2010s). In terms of the full investigation: The study used repertoire sequencing to test whether antigen drove CD8+ T cell activation and differentiation in Susac syndrome. Study-wide conclusions, independent of this receptor: The study acknowledged that relatively few individuals were included in the TCR sequencing and HLA analysis.

CDR1 SGDLS and CDR2 YYNGEE were looked up in the germline V gene. Deletion took 4 bases off V and 4 bases off J, with a span of 24 bases between the germline ends. The CDR3 measures 18 amino acids from cysteine to phenylalanine. The retained sequence is limited to the CDR3, 54 bases, with the frame set at the first base. RNA was extracted with the RNeasy kit and roughly 0.45 to 1 ug was reverse transcribed using random hexamers. The immunoSEQ multiplex PCR assay, which covers 54 Vbeta and 13 Jbeta segments, was used to amplify TCR beta CDR3 regions. PCR amplification bias was corrected by using a synthetic template baseline for primer optimization and computational correction. Per the source publication's procedure: Reads were assigned to V, D and J genes according to IMGT and analyzed in immunoSEQ Analyzer, with only productive sequences retained. Clonality was calculated as one minus the Shannon entropy normalized by log2 of the number of productive unique sequences. Public and private clones were assessed among the 100 most prevalent clones of each patient and control. A clone was defined as Susac-specific if it was absent from the healthy and MS cohorts, from over 1,000 published viral clones and from other ImmuneACCESS disease sequences. TCRdb took the public reads, trimmed them with fastp at Q25, ran MiXCR for clone calling and kept in-frame beta chains. Rows merge per CDR3 protein into single entries with the most common DNA and genes. The V and J calls, along with clone size, are taken from TCRdb and not from the paper's own processing. Here the sample has approximately 230,000 distinct CDR3 sequences; just over 90% occur a single time. 0.055% to 0.075% of the sample lies in the top ten.

In the case of this clonotype: The antigen it binds to is not known. Base qualities were left out, and no much larger clone turns up one base away.

High-throughput TCR beta sequencing profiled peripheral blood CD8+ and CD4+ T cells from healthy donors, Susac syndrome patients and multiple sclerosis patients. The multiple sclerosis controls were treatment-naive patients who had stable or active relapsing-remitting disease and met the revised McDonald criteria. Bulk CD8+ and CD4+ T cells were purified by magnetic negative isolation, while CD8+ TEMRA cells were enriched using FACS. Blood was drawn into EDTA tubes, processed within 24 hours, and PBMCs were isolated by density gradient centrifugation. PBMCs intended for TCR sequencing were cryopreserved in liquid nitrogen and thawed later in a water bath at 37 degrees C. Purity of sorted or isolated CD4+, CD8+ and CD8+ TEMRA cells was at least 90%.

The source of this sequence is a human donor with multiple sclerosis. Source material: CD4+ T cells from PBMCs. The sequence links TRBV9 to TRBJ1-3; the best D guess is TRBD1, with 6 bases matching. In nucleotide form, the sequence is TGTGCCAGCAGCCCCCAGATGGCACAGGGAGTGGGCGGAAACACCATATATTTT. The resulting protein is CASSPQMAQGVGGNTIYF.